Shown below are 19 T cell receptor beta chains from a single sample sequenced in a study of lymphopenia after photon versus proton radiotherapy. Assay: immunoSEQ multiplex PCR; the TCRdb copy retains only in-frame clones and omits some. Among around 25,000 clones listed, approximately 84% were seen once. The source was peripheral blood, collected from a patient treated with photon-based radiotherapy. The receptors here all came from a man between 35 and 55 years old with gastric cancer.

CDR3 coding DNA: TGCGCCAGCAGCTTGTACGGGGGCCCGAACACCGGGGAGCTGTTTTTT. Residues: CASSLYGGPNTGELFF. The chain links TRBV5-1 to TRBJ2-2; D possibly matches TRBD1 or TRBD2 (6 bases each). The CDR3 has 16 residues. V lost 1 base, J lost 0 bases, and 10 bases lay in between. Germline CDR1 is SGHRS and CDR2 is YFSETQ.

In this sample, this clone turned up once. This chain links TRBV19 with TRBJ2-1; D is uncertain. Germline CDR1 reads LNHDA; CDR2 reads SQIVND (reference sequence). This CDR3 contains 14 residues. Between the trimmed V and J ends, which lost 4 bases and 2 bases, there was a span of 9 bases. The chain's CDR3 is CASSRPGPYNEQFF. Written as DNA, the CDR3 is TGTGCCAGTAGTAGGCCGGGCCCCTACAATGAGCAGTTCTTC.

The rearrangement uses TRBV7-6 and TRBJ2-2; D uncertain. Trimming left V 0 bases short and J 4 bases short, with 12 bases between. CDR1 is SGHVS, CDR2 FNYEAQ, per germline. The CDR3 is made up of 16 amino acids. CDR3 DNA sequence: TGTGCCAGCAGCTTAGCGCCGAACCCCTCCACCGGGGAGCTGTTTTTT. Its translation: CASSLAPNPSTGELFF.

V usage is TRBV18 and J usage is TRBJ1-2, with D uncertain. Per germline, CDR1 KGHSH and CDR2 LQKENI. The CDR3 contains 13 residues. Trimming stripped 3 bases from V and 2 bases from J, with 7 bases between. Here the CDR3 reads CASSPTENYGYTF. The CDR3 region has the DNA TGTGCCAGCTCACCTACAGAGAACTATGGCTACACCTTC.

This clone is a singleton in its sample. CDR3 DNA sequence: TGTGCCATCAGTGAGGGAGGGACTAGCGGGGGGACCAGCTCCTACGAGCAGTACTTC. Its translation is CAISEGGTSGGTSSYEQYF. The V call is TRBV10-3, the J call TRBJ2-7, with 15 bases fitting TRBD2. This CDR3 comprises 19 residues. J was trimmed by 0 bases and V by 2 bases; bases with no gene match: 8. Germline CDR1 ENHRY, CDR2 SYGVKD.

This clone was picked up one time. The V gene is TRBV11-2, the J gene TRBJ2-7, with D perhaps TRBD1 (6 bases). The CDR3 extends over 16 amino acids. V lost 1 base and J lost 5, with 18 bases in between. Germline values: CDR1 SGHAT, CDR2 FQNNGV. This chain's CDR3 is CASSLAGRGMSDEQYF. CDR3 DNA sequence: TGTGCCAGCAGCTTAGCGGGCAGGGGCATGAGTGACGAGCAGTACTTC.

The rearrangement uses TRBV10-3 and TRBJ2-3; D is uncertain. The V gene lost 3 bases and the J gene lost 0 bases, with 7 bases spanning the gap. There are 14 residues in the CDR3. Germline CDR1 is ENHRY and CDR2 is SYGVKD. CDR3: CAISERVSTDTQYF. The DNA for the CDR3 is TGTGCCATCAGTGAAAGGGTTAGCACAGATACGCAGTATTTT.

The chain couples TRBV13 to TRBJ2-2; a weak D match, TRBD2 (7 bases). The ends were cut back, 2 bases at V and 5 bases at J, with 12 bases in the middle. CDR1 and CDR2 (germline): PRHDT, FYEKMQ (reference sequence). The CDR3 sequence is 15 residues long. CDR3 DNA sequence: TGTGCCAGCAGCTTACGGGCGGGGGCGACCGGGGAGCTGTTTTTT. Residues: CASSLRAGATGELFF.

The chain uses TRBV7-9 and TRBJ2-1; 12 bases line up with TRBD1. Germline V CDR1 and CDR2: SEHNR, FQNEAQ (reference sequence). V was pared by 3 bases and J by 8 bases, with 5 bases of the junction left unmatched. This CDR3 spans 15 amino acids. The CDR3 loop reads CASSFAGTGGYEQFF. DNA of the CDR3: TGTGCCAGCAGCTTCGCCGGGACAGGGGGCTATGAGCAGTTCTTC.

This clone was recorded once. V and J are TRBV5-6 and TRBJ2-7; 11 positions agree with TRBD1. The J segment lost 2 bases and the V segment lost 4 bases, leaving 5 bases of the junction unmatched. Germline CDR1 SGHDT, CDR2 YYEEEE. The CDR3 runs 15 residues. In DNA, the CDR3 is TGTGCCAGCAGCCCACCGGGACAGGGGGCCTACGAGCAGTACTTC. Its protein product is CASSPPGQGAYEQYF.

The chain couples TRBV20-1 to TRBJ1-6; 9 bases agree with TRBD1. The CDR3 contains 11 residues. V trimming: 6 bases; J trimming: 13 bases; junction bases outside the gene matches: 4. Germline V gene lookup returns CDR1 DFQATT and CDR2 SNEGSKA (reference sequence). The chain's CDR3 is CSALGQGPLHF. CDR3 bases: TGCAGTGCCCTGGGACAGGGCCCCCTCCACTTT.

The V and J genes are TRBV12-5 and TRBJ2-2; D unclear. CDR1 LGHNT and CDR2 FRNRAP come from the germline V gene. V was shortened by 3 bases and J by 2 bases, with 7 bases between the two germline ends. The CDR3 sequence is 14 residues long. The chain's CDR3 is CASGFDTNTGELFF. CDR3 nucleotide sequence: TGTGCTAGTGGTTTCGACACCAACACCGGGGAGCTGTTTTTT.

This chain connects TRBV5-1 to TRBJ2-5, with D possibly being TRBD2 (6 bases). V lost 5 bases to trimming and J lost 3 bases, with 26 bases between them. This CDR3 has 18 amino acids. From germline, CDR1 is SGHRS and CDR2 YFSETQ. CDR3 sequence reads: CASRPGLLSTRTEETQYF. The CDR3 DNA follows: TGCGCCAGCAGGCCGGGACTCTTATCTACCCGGACCGAAGAGACCCAGTACTTC.

By sample fraction, this clone is medium-sized. The V call is TRBV7-9, the J call TRBJ2-7; the match to TRBD1 covers 11 bases. This CDR3 has 17 amino acids. CDR1 and CDR2 from the germline V gene are SEHNR and FQNEAQ (reference sequence). Trimming took 5 bases from V and 4 from J; bases not matched to a gene: 13. CDR3 region: CASSPKDRGLGRYEQYF. The DNA of the CDR3 is TGTGCCAGCAGCCCCAAGGACAGGGGGCTGGGTCGTTACGAGCAGTACTTC.

The chain uses TRBV19 and TRBJ1-2; perhaps TRBD1 as D (6 bases). Between the trimmed V and J ends, which lost 8 bases and 8 bases, there was a span of 18 bases. The CDR3 is 13 residues long. CDR1 is LNHDA and CDR2 is SQIVND in the germline V gene (reference sequence). CDR3 residues: CASGGSFGEGYTF. The CDR3 DNA is TGTGCCAGTGGGGGCAGCTTTGGAGAGGGCTACACCTTC.

This rearrangement joins TRBV30 to TRBJ1-2; possible D gene TRBD1, 6 bases. Germline values: CDR1 GTSNPN, CDR2 SVGIG (reference sequence). This CDR3 region has 13 residues. V gave up 4 bases and J gave up 4 bases, with 13 bases separating them. CDR3 protein: CAWTRQATYGYTF. The CDR3 DNA follows: TGTGCCTGGACAAGACAGGCGACCTATGGCTACACCTTC.

The chain carries TRBV9 and TRBJ1-6, with 7 nucleotides matching TRBD1. Germline V gives CDR1 SGDLS, CDR2 YYNGEE. The CDR3 is 15 residues long. The ends lost 4 bases at V and 11 bases at J; junction bases unmatched: 12. The CDR3 sequence: CASSPDRATFTPLHF. DNA for the CDR3: TGTGCCAGCAGCCCAGACAGGGCCACCTTTACACCCCTCCACTTT.

By proportion, this clone is medium-sized (0.01 to 0.1%). The CDR3 nucleotides read TGTGCCAGCAGTTCCCTAGGTGAACGCAATCAGCCCCAGCATTTT. Translated: CASSSLGERNQPQHF. The chain is built from TRBV6-6 and TRBJ1-5, with unresolved D. The CDR3 is 15 amino acids. CDR1 and CDR2 (germline): MNHNY, SVGAGI (reference sequence). V lost 4 bases and J lost 2, with 12 bases in between.

J is TRBJ2-2 and V is TRBV5-3; 7 positions match TRBD1. TRBV5-3 is flagged as an ORF with uncertain function. This CDR3 region has 15 residues. With V trimmed by 9 bases and J by 2 bases, 10 bases remained unmatched. In DNA form, the CDR3 reads TGTGCCACCTTACTCGACAGGGATAACACCGGGGAGCTGTTTTTT. Protein product: CATLLDRDNTGELFF.